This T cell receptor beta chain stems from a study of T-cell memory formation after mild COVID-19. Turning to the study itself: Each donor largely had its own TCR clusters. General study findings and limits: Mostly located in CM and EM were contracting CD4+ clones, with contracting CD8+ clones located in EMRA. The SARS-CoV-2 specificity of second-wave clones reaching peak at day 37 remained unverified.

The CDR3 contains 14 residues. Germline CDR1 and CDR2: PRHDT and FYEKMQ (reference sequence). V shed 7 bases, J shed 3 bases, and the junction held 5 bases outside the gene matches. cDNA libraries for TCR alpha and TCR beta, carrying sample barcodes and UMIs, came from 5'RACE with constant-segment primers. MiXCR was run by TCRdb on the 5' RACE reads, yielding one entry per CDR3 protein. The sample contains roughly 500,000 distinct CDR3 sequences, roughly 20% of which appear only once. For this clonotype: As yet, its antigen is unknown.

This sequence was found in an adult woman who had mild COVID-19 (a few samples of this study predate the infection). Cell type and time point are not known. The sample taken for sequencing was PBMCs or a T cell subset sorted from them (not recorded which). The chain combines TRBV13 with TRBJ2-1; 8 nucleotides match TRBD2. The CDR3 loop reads CASIGAGGYNEQFF. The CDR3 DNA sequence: TGTGCCAGCATTGGGGCGGGGGGCTACAATGAGCAGTTCTTC.